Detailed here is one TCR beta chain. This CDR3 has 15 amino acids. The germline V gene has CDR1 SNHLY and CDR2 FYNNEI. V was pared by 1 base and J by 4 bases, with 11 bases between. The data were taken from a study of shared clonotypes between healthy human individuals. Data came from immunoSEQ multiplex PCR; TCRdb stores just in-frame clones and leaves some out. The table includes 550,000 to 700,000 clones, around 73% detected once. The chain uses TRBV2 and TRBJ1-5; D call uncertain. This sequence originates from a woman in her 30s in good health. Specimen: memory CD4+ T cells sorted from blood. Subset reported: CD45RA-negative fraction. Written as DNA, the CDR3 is TGTGCCAGCAGTGAAGGCGATTTAGGGAATCAGCCCCAGCATTTT. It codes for CASSEGDLGNQPQHF.